Below are 9 T cell receptor beta chains sequenced from a single sample in a study of cytomegalovirus exposure and HLA in healthy donors. Primers included in the PCR were 60 Vbeta and 13 Jbeta primers. Profiled with immunoSEQ multiplex PCR; TCRdb holds only in-frame clones, not every one. Here the sample spans 310,000 or so clones, approximately 90% being singletons. Sequenced input: PBMCs. Every receptor here comes from a woman under 30 in good health and CMV-seronegative.

The chain employs TRBV6-4 and TRBJ1-1; 7 positions agree with TRBD1. CDR1 and CDR2 from the germline V gene are MRHNA and SNTAGT. The CDR3 is 15 amino acids. V lost 6 bases and J lost 8; bases outside the gene matches: 15. The CDR3 protein is CASRRQSGGHGEAFF. The CDR3 DNA sequence: TGTGCCAGCAGACGACAATCAGGGGGACACGGCGAAGCTTTCTTT.

The rearrangement links TRBV15 to TRBJ2-7, with 9 nucleotides matching TRBD2. The CDR3 runs 16 residues. CDR1 and CDR2 (germline): LNHNV, YYDKDF (reference sequence). Trimming removed 4 bases from V and 1 base from J; junction bases left unmatched: 8. The CDR3 DNA reads as TGTGCCACCAGCAATCACGCGGCGGGGGGGTCCTACGAGCAGTACTTC. Translation gives CATSNHAAGGSYEQYF.

This chain connects TRBV19 to TRBJ1-6; TRBD1 aligns across 8 bases. V was pared by 5 bases and J by 9 bases, with 21 bases of the junction left unmatched. Germline lookup yields CDR1 LNHDA and CDR2 SQIVND (reference sequence). This CDR3 contains 19 residues. The CDR3 sequence is CASSPNRLHPDRDRSPLHF. CDR3 in DNA: TGTGCCAGTAGTCCCAACCGCCTACACCCGGACAGGGACCGTTCACCCCTCCACTTT.

The DNA for the CDR3 is TGTGCCAGAAGGATGAATGGGAGAGATGGAAACACCATATATTTT. Protein: CARRMNGRDGNTIYF. The chain employs TRBV19 and TRBJ1-3, with D hard to call. V lost 9 bases to trimming and J lost 3 bases, with 18 bases between them. Germline CDR1 reads LNHDA; CDR2 reads SQIVND (reference sequence). There are 15 residues in the CDR3. Variable domain in full (rest from reference TRBV19 and TRBJ1-3): DGGITQSPKYLFRKEGQNVTLSCEQNLNHDAMYWYRQDPGQGLRLIYYSQIVNDFQKGDIAEGYSVSREKKESFPLTVTSAQKNPTAFYLCARRMNGRDGNTIYFGEGSWLTVV.

J is TRBJ2-7 and V is TRBV2; D is possibly TRBD2 (5 bases). The CDR3 has 14 amino acids. V was shortened by 3 bases and J by 1 base, with 10 bases between the two germline ends. The V gene's germline CDR1 is SNHLY and CDR2 FYNNEI. Here the CDR3 DNA reads TGTGCCAGCAGTGAGCGAGGGATTTCCTACGAGCAGTACTTC. It specifies CASSERGISYEQYF. Supplemented by reference TRBV2 and TRBJ2-7, the full variable domain reads EPEVTQTPSHQVTQMGQEVILRCVPISNHLYFYWYRQILGQKVEFLVSFYNNEISEKSEIFDDQFSVERPDGSNFTLKIRSTKLEDSAMYFCASSERGISYEQYFGPGTRLTVT.

The chain links TRBV7-9 to TRBJ1-1; D is uncertain. The CDR3 length is 14 residues. The ends were cut back, 5 bases at V and 2 bases at J, with 12 bases in the middle. Germline V gene data show CDR1 as SEHNR and CDR2 as FQNEAQ (reference sequence). CDR3 DNA sequence: TGTGCCAGCAGCCCTCTTCGGGGAAACACTGAAGCTTTCTTT. Its translation: CASSPLRGNTEAFF.

This clone was counted once. The CDR3: CASSEPGGIYEQYF. DNA of the CDR3: TGCGCCAGCAGCGAGCCAGGGGGGATATACGAGCAGTACTTC. J is TRBJ2-7 and V is TRBV4-1, with TRBD1 as a possible D gene (7 bases). V lost 5 bases and J lost 4, with 15 bases in between. In germline, CDR1 is MGHRA, CDR2 YSYEKL. The CDR3 is 14 residues long.

This clone was seen only a few times. The chain uses TRBV11-2 and TRBJ1-2, with 9 bases identical to TRBD1. Unmatched junction bases numbered 16, after V lost 0 bases and J lost 8 bases. The germline V gene has CDR1 SGHAT and CDR2 FQNNGV. CDR3 length: 18 amino acids. The CDR3, as DNA: TGTGCCAGCAGCTTAGATTCTGCGGCGAGACAGGGGGGCGGCGGCTACACCTTC. Its translation is CASSLDSAARQGGGGYTF.

The chain links TRBV19 to TRBJ1-1, with D perhaps TRBD1 (5 bases). V was cut by 1 base and J by 1 base, with 7 bases left in between. The germline V gene has CDR1 LNHDA and CDR2 SQIVND (reference sequence). The CDR3 consists of 14 residues. The CDR3 loop reads CASSIGGQNTEAFF. CDR3 sequence (DNA): TGTGCCAGTAGTATAGGAGGACAGAACACTGAAGCTTTCTTT.